This T cell receptor (beta chain) comes out of a study of PD-1 blockade in classical Hodgkin lymphoma. Of note for this clone: The junction and the germline gene differ at one end; a read error may be behind it.

CDR1 and CDR2 (germline): DFQATT, SNEGSKA (reference sequence). CDR3 length: 10 amino acids. Time point: newly diagnosed, previously untreated cHL patient sample. Researchers used magnetic negative selection to pull out pure CD4+ T cells from thawed PBMCs. The assay was immunoSEQ multiplex PCR, and TCRdb's table has in-frame clones only and misses some. The repertoire holds about 3,300 clones, with 84% as singletons. This receptor was identified in a human donor with classical Hodgkin lymphoma. V usage is TRBV20-1 and J usage is TRBJ2-7; D perhaps matches TRBD1 (6 bases). Sequencing was performed on CD4+ T cells from blood. The CDR3 sequence is CHRASYEQYF. CDR3 sequence (DNA): TGTCACAGGGCCTCCTACGAGCAGTACTTC.